The text below deals with one T cell receptor (beta chain). What it recognizes is unknown. The ends were cut back, 4 bases at V and 7 bases at J, with 14 bases in the middle. Germline CDR1 MNHNS, CDR2 SASEGT. The CDR3 consists of 14 residues. This sample is part of a study of cytomegalovirus exposure and HLA in healthy donors. Study-wide results and caveats: For most subjects, TCR beta sequences were reported to predict HLA-A and HLA-B alleles with accuracy.

PCR used 60 Vbeta primers and 13 Jbeta primers. Produced via immunoSEQ multiplex PCR; TCRdb's table is partial and in-frame only. This table holds 150,000 to 200,000 clones, 80% found once. The chain uses TRBV6-1 and TRBJ1-5; TRBD1 is a possible D gene (5 bases). The sample was PBMCs. This sequence originates from a male donor in good health and CMV-seropositive. The CDR3 loop reads CASSGSGLGQPQHF. CDR3 coding DNA: TGTGCCAGCAGTGGCTCAGGGTTGGGCCAGCCCCAGCATTTT.